This T cell receptor (beta chain) is from a study of blood T cell repertoires in COVID-19. Germline CDR1 and CDR2: SGHVT and SQSDAQ. CDR3 length equals 21 residues. Unmatched junction bases numbered 19, after V lost 1 base and J lost 2 bases. In the authors' workflow: By means of reference gene primer amplification, nucleated cell counts were estimated. The method was immunoSEQ multiplex PCR; TCRdb's version includes in-frame clones alone and lacks a portion of them. The DNA was the basis for D and trimming; V, J and clone size are from that table. This repertoire shows over 200,000 clones, approximately 90% found once; its top ten account for about 10%.

What was sequenced was PBMCs or T cells enriched from blood (not recorded which). The sequence derives from a man younger than 40 who had recovered from COVID-19. The chain couples TRBV7-4 to TRBJ2-3; TRBD1 matches 9 bases. The CDR3 protein is CASSLGFRDRENWGPTDTQYF. CDR3 nucleotides: TGTGCCAGCAGCTTAGGGTTTAGGGACAGGGAGAACTGGGGCCCCACAGATACGCAGTATTTT.